These T cell receptor beta chains were read from a single sample in a study of OX40 agonist ivuxolimab in advanced cancers. The protocol was immunoSEQ multiplex PCR, while the TCRdb copy is restricted to in-frame clones and leaves out a portion. Of under 45,000 clones detected, more than 80% appear once; the ten largest clones hold roughly 2.5%. The sequences come from CD4+ or CD8+ T cells sorted from blood, collected in a trial of the OX40 agonist ivuxolimab. These receptors were collected from an adult with an advanced solid tumor such as melanoma, head and neck, liver or kidney cancer. CDR3s include the opening cysteine and the closing phenylalanine or tryptophan.

TRBV27 | CASSFNGKSTDTQYF
TRBV9 | CASSVVRLADTGELFF
TRBV2 | CASSQNTEAFF
TRBV10-3 | CAISDSNQPQHF
TRBV30 | CACRYKVDSPLHF
TRBV5-1 | CASSFAGDSGELFF
TRBV19 | CASSISSLVYGYTF
TRBV7-2 | CASSWRGLAGIGGTDTQYF
TRBV9 | CASSVWTGDNEQFF
TRBV4-2 | CASSRGQGFNSYEQYF